Each of the 20 T cell receptor beta chains below was sequenced from the same sample in a study of Ad26.COV2.S vaccination and SARS-CoV-2 variants. As to treatment: 15 to 20 received Ad26.COV2.S at low or high dose, single or two shots; about 5 received placebo; per-sample allocation not given. Specimens were obtained on day 63 following the first vaccine or placebo injection. TCRdb keeps only in-frame clones here, not all; method: immunoSEQ multiplex PCR. The table shows more than 300,000 clones, with just under 85% occurring only once. The input for sequencing was peripheral blood, taken in a trial of Ad26.COV2.S vaccine versus placebo. The receptors were gathered from a person aged 18-60 years who received the Ad26.COV2.S COVID-19 vaccine or a placebo.

A few counts support this clone. V is TRBV28 and J is TRBJ1-2, with a weak D call TRBD1 (5 bases). The CDR3 runs 13 residues. V lost 10 bases, J lost 1 base, and 13 bases lay in between. Per the germline V gene, CDR1 is MDHEN and CDR2 is SYDVKM. The CDR3 reads CAIRRGSNYGYTF. CDR3 DNA: TGTGCCATAAGGCGGGGGAGTAACTATGGCTACACCTTC.

V and J are TRBV4-1 and TRBJ2-7; 14 bases fit TRBD2. This CDR3 contains 18 residues. The germline CDR1 and CDR2 sequences are MGHRA and YSYEKL. V trimming: 6 bases; J trimming: 2 bases; junction bases outside the gene matches: 12. This chain's CDR3 is CASRRGLAGGQSAYEQYF. CDR3 DNA sequence: TGCGCCAGCAGACGAGGACTAGCGGGGGGCCAATCCGCCTACGAGCAGTACTTC.

The rearrangement joins TRBV6-1 to TRBJ2-7; perhaps TRBD2 as D (6 bases). V lost 1 base to trimming and J lost 0 bases, with 31 bases between them. The CDR3 has 22 amino acids. CDR1 and CDR2 from the germline V gene are MNHNS and SASEGT. CDR3 bases: TGTGCCAGCAGTGAAGGGTTTTTGGGGATTTCTAGGCGGGGCCTTTTCTCCTACGAGCAGTACTTC. As protein: CASSEGFLGISRRGLFSYEQYF.

With respect to this clone: The limits of the CDR3 on the DNA are not certain, so only TCRdb's listed CDR3 is given. The V gene is TRBV27, the J gene TRBJ1-1. The CDR3 is 14 amino acids long, termini counted. Germline loops: CDR1 MNHEY, CDR2 SMNVEV (reference sequence). CDR3: CASTSGKGNTEAFF.

This sequence joins TRBV7-3 and TRBJ2-7, with a possible D match to TRBD1 (6 bases). Trimming shortened V by 3 bases and J by 3 bases, and 9 bases separated the two germline ends. This CDR3 contains 13 residues. In germline, CDR1 is SGHTA, CDR2 FQGTGA. CDR3 loop: CASSLDSFYEQYF. CDR3 nucleotides: TGTGCCAGCAGCTTGGACAGTTTCTACGAGCAGTACTTC.

This clone has only a few counts. CDR3 sequence (DNA): TGCGCCAGCAGCTTCGCGGACGGGAACACCGGGGAGCTGTTTTTT. Its translation: CASSFADGNTGELFF. The chain links TRBV5-1 to TRBJ2-2, with no clear D. V was cut by 2 bases and J by 1 base, with 9 bases left in between. CDR1 SGHRS and CDR2 YFSETQ come from the germline V gene. The CDR3 is made up of 15 amino acids.

Remarks on this clone: The CDR3 does not end in the conserved phenylalanine or tryptophan, so this is likely a read error. It is unclear where the CDR3 begins or ends on the DNA, so no DNA is shown, and the CDR3 is as TCRdb lists it. The chain recombines TRBV18 with TRBJ2-3; the table names TRBD1, a call not compared with the DNA. The CDR3 is 12 amino acids long, termini counted. From germline, CDR1 is KGHSH and CDR2 LQKENI. The CDR3 is CASSGSTGLRLV.

V usage is TRBV11-3 and J usage is TRBJ2-1; perhaps TRBD1 as D (6 bases). The CDR3 is 15 residues long. In germline, CDR1 is SGHNT, CDR2 YENEEA. V was pared by 3 bases and J by 3 bases, with 12 bases between. The CDR3 is CASSLSGAFYNEQFF. In nucleotides, the CDR3 is TGTGCCAGCAGCTTGTCAGGGGCTTTCTACAATGAGCAGTTCTTC.

This clone occurred a few times. This chain connects TRBV5-5 to TRBJ1-5, with D maybe TRBD1 (5 bases). Germline CDR1 SGHKS, CDR2 YYEKEE (reference sequence). The V end lost 0 bases, the J end lost 2 bases, and 6 bases lay between the germline ends. The CDR3 is 14 residues long. The CDR3 sequence: CASSLVGGNQPQHF. CDR3 coding DNA: TGTGCCAGCAGCTTGGTAGGGGGCAATCAGCCCCAGCATTTT.

Turning to this clone: Relative to the germline gene, one junction end is altered; a read error may explain this. The CDR3 here is CASSVADYEQYF. DNA for the CDR3: TGTGCCAGCAGCGTAGCCGATTACGAGCAGTACTTC. This rearrangement joins TRBV7-9 to TRBJ2-7; no reliable D call. The germline gives CDR1 SEHNR, CDR2 FQNEAQ (reference sequence). The CDR3 sequence is 12 residues long.

This chain joins TRBV4-2 and TRBJ2-1; D is possibly TRBD1 or TRBD2 (6 bases each). CDR3 size: 16 residues. Germline V gene sequence: CDR1 LGHNA, CDR2 YNFKEQ. The V end was cut by 0 bases, the J end by 6 bases, with 15 bases between. The CDR3 is CASSQELGGIVNEQFF. The CDR3 DNA is TGTGCCAGCAGCCAAGAGTTGGGGGGCATCGTCAATGAGCAGTTCTTC.

The chain is built from TRBV5-1 and TRBJ1-2; a weak D match, TRBD1 (5 bases). The CDR3 loop spans 19 amino acids. CDR1 SGHRS and CDR2 YFSETQ come from the germline V gene. Trimming pared 0 bases from V and 0 bases from J, leaving 21 bases between. CDR3 sequence reads: CASSLATTGTRPANYGYTF. In nucleotides, the CDR3 is TGCGCCAGCAGCTTGGCCACGACGGGGACGCGACCCGCTAACTATGGCTACACCTTC.

This clone was counted a single time. The chain recombines TRBV11-3 with TRBJ2-6; TRBD2 matches 14 bases. The ends lost 5 bases at V and 3 bases at J; junction bases unmatched: 3. Germline V CDR1 and CDR2: SGHNT, YENEEA. The CDR3 loop spans 17 amino acids. The CDR3 DNA reads as TGTGCCAGCAGCAGGACTAGCGGGGGGATTGGGGCCAACGTCCTGACTTTC. Its translation: CASSRTSGGIGANVLTF.

The V and J genes are TRBV10-3 and TRBJ1-2; D not certain. With 2 bases removed from V and 5 bases from J, the gap between germline ends came to 12 bases. The CDR3 extends over 14 amino acids. Germline CDR1 and CDR2: ENHRY and SYGVKD. CDR3 region: CAISEVGSTYGYTF. The CDR3 DNA reads as TGTGCCATCAGTGAGGTGGGGTCAACTTATGGCTACACCTTC.

A few counts support this clone. The chain employs TRBV2 and TRBJ1-6; D is undetermined. Germline assignment: CDR1 SNHLY and CDR2 FYNNEI. The CDR3 sequence is 12 residues long. V was pared by 11 bases and J by 8 bases, with 13 bases between. The CDR3 bases are TGTGCCGGCCTCGGTTTAGATTCACCCCTCCACTTT. It encodes CAGLGLDSPLHF.

The chain links TRBV6-2 or TRBV6-3 to TRBJ2-1, with TRBD2 as a possible D gene (5 bases). This CDR3 contains 14 residues. Trimming left V 6 bases short and J 10 bases short, with 19 bases between. The germline gives CDR1 MNHEY, CDR2 SVGEGT. CDR3 sequence (DNA): TGTGCCAGCAGCCGTCCCTATCAGGACTTCGAGCAGTTCTTC. The encoded protein is CASSRPYQDFEQFF.

With regard to this clone: Other DNA variants within this sample encode the same CDR3. This chain uses TRBV5-1 with TRBJ2-3; TRBD2 aligns across 14 bases. The germline V gene encodes CDR1 SGHRS and CDR2 YFSETQ. There are 17 residues in the CDR3. Trimming at V came to 2 bases and at J to 3 bases, leaving 5 bases not matched to a gene. CDR3 coding DNA: TGCGCCAGCAGCTTAGGACTAGCGGGGGGTAGGACAGATACGCAGTATTTT. Encoded protein: CASSLGLAGGRTDTQYF.

The V gene is TRBV29-1, the J gene TRBJ1-5; D is uncertain. The CDR3 is 13 residues long. The germline V gene has CDR1 SQVTM and CDR2 ANQGSEA. V was trimmed by 4 bases and J by 3 bases, leaving 10 bases between them. CDR3: CSVGEVPNQPQHF. CDR3 nucleotides: TGCAGCGTTGGGGAGGTACCCAATCAGCCCCAGCATTTT.

The chain uses TRBV7-8 and TRBJ1-2; D is ambiguous. From germline, CDR1 is SGHVS and CDR2 FQNEAQ. The CDR3 runs 16 residues. V was trimmed by 5 bases and J by 6 bases, leaving 22 bases between them. This CDR3 reads CASSPERFNIKNGYTF. CDR3 sequence (DNA): TGTGCCAGCAGCCCGGAGCGGTTTAATATTAAGAATGGCTACACCTTC.

This sequence joins TRBV2 and TRBJ2-7; D remains unclear. V was shortened by 6 bases and J by 2 bases, with 11 bases between the two germline ends. The germline V gene has CDR1 SNHLY and CDR2 FYNNEI. The CDR3 is 13 residues long. The chain's CDR3 is CASREQWPYEQYF. The DNA for the CDR3 is TGTGCCAGCAGGGAACAGTGGCCCTACGAGCAGTACTTC.